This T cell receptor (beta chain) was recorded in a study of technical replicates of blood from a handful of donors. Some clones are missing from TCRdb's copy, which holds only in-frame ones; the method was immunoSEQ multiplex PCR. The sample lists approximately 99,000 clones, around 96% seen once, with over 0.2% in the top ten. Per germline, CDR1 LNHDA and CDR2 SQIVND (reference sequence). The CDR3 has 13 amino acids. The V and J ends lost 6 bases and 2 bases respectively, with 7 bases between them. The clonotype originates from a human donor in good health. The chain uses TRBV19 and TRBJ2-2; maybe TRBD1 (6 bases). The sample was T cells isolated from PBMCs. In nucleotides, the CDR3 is TGTGCCAGTAGGGGGGCCAACACCGGGGAGCTGTTTTTT. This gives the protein CASRGANTGELFF.